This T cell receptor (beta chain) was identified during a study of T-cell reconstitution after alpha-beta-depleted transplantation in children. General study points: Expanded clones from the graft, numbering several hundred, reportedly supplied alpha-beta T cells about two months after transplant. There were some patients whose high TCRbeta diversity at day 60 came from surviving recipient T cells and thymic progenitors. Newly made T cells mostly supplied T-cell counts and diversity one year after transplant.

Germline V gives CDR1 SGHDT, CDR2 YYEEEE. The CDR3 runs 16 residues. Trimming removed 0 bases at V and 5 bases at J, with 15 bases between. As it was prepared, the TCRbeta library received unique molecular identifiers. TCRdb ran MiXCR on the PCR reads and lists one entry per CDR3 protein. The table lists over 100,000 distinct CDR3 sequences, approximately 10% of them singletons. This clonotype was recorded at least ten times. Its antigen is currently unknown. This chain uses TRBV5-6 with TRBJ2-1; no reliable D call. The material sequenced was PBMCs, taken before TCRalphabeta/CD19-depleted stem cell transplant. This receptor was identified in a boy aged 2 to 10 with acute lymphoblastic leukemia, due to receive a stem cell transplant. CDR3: CASSLDGTLFNNEQFF. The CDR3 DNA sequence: TGTGCCAGCAGCTTGGACGGCACATTATTTAACAATGAGCAGTTCTTC. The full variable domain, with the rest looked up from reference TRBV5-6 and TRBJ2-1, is DAGVTQSPTHLIKTRGQQVTLRCSPKSGHDTVSWYQQALGQGPQFIFQYYEEEERQRGNFPDRFSGHQFPNYSSELNVNALLLGDSALYLCASSLDGTLFNNEQFFGPGTRLTVL.